Presented here are 27 T cell receptor beta chains from one specimen sequenced in a study of chemoradiotherapy in HPV16-positive cancers. Produced via immunoSEQ multiplex PCR; TCRdb's table is partial and in-frame only. This table holds 12,000 or so clones, approximately 88% found once. This specimen consisted of blood, obtained from a patient who underwent chemoradiotherapy. All receptors come from a human donor with HPV-associated anogenital cancer.

The chain recombines TRBV27 with TRBJ1-5; 10 bases agree with TRBD1. Germline loops: CDR1 MNHEY, CDR2 SMNVEV (reference sequence). This CDR3 is 14 amino acids long. After removal of 5 bases from V and 6 bases from J, the junction contained 4 bases not matched to a gene. This CDR3 is CASSPTGGTQPQHF. The CDR3 DNA reads TGTGCCAGCAGTCCGACAGGGGGCACTCAGCCCCAGCATTTT.

The chain recombines TRBV7-9 with TRBJ1-6; possible D gene TRBD1, 6 bases. This CDR3 contains 17 residues. V was pared by 5 bases and J by 6 bases, with 20 bases between. Looked up from germline, CDR1 is SEHNR and CDR2 is FQNEAQ (reference sequence). The CDR3 region has the DNA TGTGCCAGCAGCCGAAAACTCAAGGGGGGGCTTAATTCACCCCTCCACTTT. Translation: CASSRKLKGGLNSPLHF.

The rearrangement joins TRBV27 to TRBJ2-1; D is undetermined. This CDR3 is built from 13 residues. Trimming shortened V by 3 bases and J by 5 bases, and 8 bases separated the two germline ends. Germline CDR1 and CDR2: MNHEY and SMNVEV (reference sequence). For the CDR3, the DNA is TGTGCCAGCAGTTTCCGCTCGGACAATGAGCAGTTCTTC. This gives the protein CASSFRSDNEQFF.

The chain combines TRBV4-1 with TRBJ1-1, with 8 nucleotides matching TRBD1. The CDR3 spans 14 residues. After removal of 8 bases from V and 3 bases from J, the junction contained 8 bases not matched to a gene. Germline assignment: CDR1 MGHRA and CDR2 YSYEKL. The CDR3 protein is CASSYRGADTEAFF. The CDR3 DNA reads as TGCGCCAGCTCGTACAGGGGGGCTGACACTGAAGCTTTCTTT.

V usage is TRBV7-2 and J usage is TRBJ1-2; no firm D call. The V end lost 1 base, the J end lost 8 bases, and 11 bases lay between the germline ends. Germline V gene lookup returns CDR1 SGHTA and CDR2 FQGNSA. The CDR3 has 13 amino acids. The CDR3 region is CASSLEREGGYTF. Written as DNA, the CDR3 is TGTGCCAGCAGCTTAGAGAGGGAGGGCGGCTACACCTTC. Variable domain in full (rest from reference TRBV7-2 and TRBJ1-2): GAGVSQSPSNKVTEKGKDVELRCDPISGHTALYWYRQSLGQGLEFLIYFQGNSAPDKSGLPSDRFSAERTGGSVSTLTIQRTQQEDSAVYLCASSLEREGGYTFGSGTRLTVV.

This rearrangement joins TRBV7-2 to TRBJ1-5; TRBD1 agrees at 7 bases. Trimming removed 4 bases from V and 6 bases from J; junction bases left unmatched: 6. CDR3 length: 14 residues. In germline, CDR1 is SGHTA, CDR2 FQGNSA. The DNA for the CDR3 is TGTGCCAGCAGCTCCCGACAGGGAACTCAGCCCCAGCATTTT. Protein product: CASSSRQGTQPQHF.

This clone was counted once. This chain uses TRBV11-3 with TRBJ2-7; 7 positions match TRBD2. This CDR3 spans 13 amino acids. CDR1 SGHNT and CDR2 YENEEA come from the germline V gene. V lost 5 bases, J lost 4 bases, and 5 bases stayed unmatched. In nucleotides, the CDR3 is TGTGCCAGCAGCCGGGGACTAATTTACGAGCAGTACTTC. As protein: CASSRGLIYEQYF.

The genes are TRBV27 and TRBJ1-4, with 9 bases fitting TRBD1. Germline CDR1 reads MNHEY; CDR2 reads SMNVEV (reference sequence). V was pared by 1 base and J by 8 bases, with 8 bases of the junction left unmatched. This CDR3 has 16 amino acids. The CDR3 sequence is CASSLFPPDRGEKLFF. In DNA, the CDR3 is TGTGCCAGCAGTTTATTCCCCCCGGACAGGGGCGAAAAACTGTTTTTT.

V gene TRBV5-1 combines with J gene TRBJ1-4; 7 bases fit TRBD1. V dropped 4 bases and J dropped 0; count of bases not matched to a gene: 9. The germline CDR1 and CDR2 sequences are SGHRS and YFSETQ. The CDR3 contains 17 residues. The CDR3 bases are TGCGCCAGCAGCCTGGGACAGCTTGTTGCAACTAATGAAAAACTGTTTTTT. Translating gives CASSLGQLVATNEKLFF.

The chain combines TRBV7-8 with TRBJ2-3, with D possibly being TRBD1 or TRBD2 (6 bases each). V was pared by 2 bases and J by 4 bases, with 16 bases between. CDR3 size: 16 residues. CDR1 is SGHVS and CDR2 is FQNEAQ in the germline V gene. The DNA for the CDR3 is TGTGCCAGCAGCTTACTCGGGGGCCGAGTAGCAGATACGCAGTATTTT. Translated, it gives CASSLLGGRVADTQYF.

The chain uses TRBV6-5 and TRBJ2-2, with a weak D call TRBD1 (5 bases). CDR1 MNHEY and CDR2 SVGAGI come from the germline V gene. This CDR3 is 15 amino acids long. The V gene lost 0 bases and the J gene lost 4 bases, with 9 bases spanning the gap. The CDR3 loop reads CASSYSQGATGELFF. The CDR3 DNA reads TGTGCCAGCAGTTACTCCCAGGGCGCCACCGGGGAGCTGTTTTTT.

Only one count was recorded for this clone. This chain links TRBV6-5 with TRBJ2-2, with 9 nucleotides matching TRBD2. Germline CDR1 and CDR2: MNHEY and SVGAGI. The CDR3 contains 14 residues. V was clipped by 5 bases and J by 6 bases; unmatched bases: 4. The CDR3 nucleotides are TGTGCCAGCAGTCGGGGACTAGCCCCCGGGGAGCTGTTTTTT. Translation: CASSRGLAPGELFF.

The chain uses TRBV5-1 and TRBJ2-2, with D tentatively TRBD2 (6 bases). CDR1 SGHRS and CDR2 YFSETQ come from the germline V gene. V gave up 7 bases and J gave up 1 base, with 14 bases separating them. This CDR3 region has 15 residues. The CDR3 DNA reads as TGCGCCAGCGGCAATGGGGGACTGAACACCGGGGAGCTGTTTTTT. This encodes CASGNGGLNTGELFF.

The V gene is TRBV19, the J gene TRBJ2-2; D is ambiguous. This CDR3 has 14 residues. V lost 4 bases, J lost 0 bases, and 6 bases lay in between. Looked up from germline, CDR1 is LNHDA and CDR2 is SQIVND (reference sequence). CDR3 residues: CASSKQPNTGELFF. CDR3 in DNA: TGTGCCAGTAGTAAACAGCCGAACACCGGGGAGCTGTTTTTT.

The chain recombines TRBV2 with TRBJ1-1; D not certain. This CDR3 is 15 amino acids long. The germline V gene encodes CDR1 SNHLY and CDR2 FYNNEI. Trimming removed 2 bases at V and 2 bases at J, with 12 bases between. The CDR3 here is CASSENPQTNTEAFF. Written as DNA, the CDR3 is TGTGCCAGCAGTGAAAATCCGCAAACCAACACTGAAGCTTTCTTT.

V is TRBV5-4 and J is TRBJ1-1; 10 nucleotides align to TRBD1. The length of the CDR3 is 16 residues. J lost 4 bases, V lost 4 bases, and 10 bases had no gene match. Per the germline V gene, CDR1 is SGHNT and CDR2 is YYREEE (reference sequence). CDR3 sequence: CASSQGTGARSTEAFF. As DNA, the CDR3 is TGTGCCAGCAGCCAGGGGACAGGGGCGCGGAGCACTGAAGCTTTCTTT.

The chain combines TRBV19 with TRBJ2-1; 9 positions match TRBD1. Germline V gene data show CDR1 as LNHDA and CDR2 as SQIVND (reference sequence). The CDR3 has 18 amino acids. The junction had 13 bases not matched to a gene; V was cut back by 3 bases and J by 4 bases. In DNA form, the CDR3 reads TGTGCCAGTAGTATCTCCGGTGAGGGACAGGGAGTTTACAATGAGCAGTTCTTC. It encodes CASSISGEGQGVYNEQFF. Filled out from reference TRBV19 and TRBJ2-1, the complete variable domain reads DGGITQSPKYLFRKEGQNVTLSCEQNLNHDAMYWYRQDPGQGLRLIYYSQIVNDFQKGDIAEGYSVSREKKESFPLTVTSAQKNPTAFYLCASSISGEGQGVYNEQFFGPGTRLTVL.

The V gene is TRBV20-1, the J gene TRBJ2-7; D unclear. V lost 6 bases and J lost 4, with 10 bases in between. The CDR3 loop spans 11 amino acids. Germline lookup yields CDR1 DFQATT and CDR2 SNEGSKA (reference sequence). CDR3 in amino acids: CSAPLNYEQYF. The CDR3 nucleotides read TGCAGTGCCCCCTTGAATTACGAGCAGTACTTC.

In regard to this clone: Germline and junction disagree at one end, which may indicate a read error. CDR3 bases: TGTGCTAGCAGCTTTAACGGGGGCGACTACAATGAGCAGTTCTTC. Translated, it gives CASSFNGGDYNEQFF. The chain uses TRBV7-7 and TRBJ2-1, with D perhaps matching TRBD1 or TRBD2 (6 bases each). This CDR3 has 15 amino acids. Per germline, CDR1 SSHAT and CDR2 FNYEAQ (reference sequence).

The chain recombines TRBV19 with TRBJ1-1; TRBD1 might be the D (5 bases). This CDR3 region has 14 residues. Germline V CDR1 and CDR2: LNHDA, SQIVND (reference sequence). Trimming shortened V by 6 bases and J by 6 bases, and 17 bases separated the two germline ends. CDR3 sequence: CASRTQGISPEAFF. CDR3 sequence (DNA): TGTGCCAGTAGGACCCAGGGAATCTCTCCTGAAGCTTTCTTT. Combining the CDR3 with reference TRBV19 and TRBJ1-1 gives the whole variable domain DGGITQSPKYLFRKEGQNVTLSCEQNLNHDAMYWYRQDPGQGLRLIYYSQIVNDFQKGDIAEGYSVSREKKESFPLTVTSAQKNPTAFYLCASRTQGISPEAFFGQGTRLTVV.

The chain links TRBV6-4 to TRBJ2-7, with 8 bases matching TRBD2. Trimming removed 3 bases from V and 0 bases from J; junction bases left unmatched: 1. Germline loops: CDR1 MRHNA, CDR2 SNTAGT. The CDR3 is 14 amino acids. The CDR3 sequence is CASSEAGDSYEQYF. The CDR3 nucleotides are TGTGCCAGCAGTGAAGCGGGGGACTCCTACGAGCAGTACTTC.

This chain links TRBV2 with TRBJ1-1; 8 nucleotides align to TRBD1. Germline loops: CDR1 SNHLY, CDR2 FYNNEI. V lost 1 base and J lost 3; bases outside the gene matches: 7. This CDR3 spans 16 amino acids. The CDR3 is CASSEDRTGRDTEAFF. The DNA of the CDR3 is TGTGCCAGCAGTGAAGATAGGACAGGGAGGGACACTGAAGCTTTCTTT.

V and J are TRBV7-9 and TRBJ2-3; a possible D gene is TRBD2 (6 bases). This CDR3 comprises 14 residues. V lost 3 bases to trimming and J lost 5 bases, with 12 bases between them. The germline gives CDR1 SEHNR, CDR2 FQNEAQ (reference sequence). CDR3 loop: CASSFERRVDTQYF. CDR3 sequence (DNA): TGTGCCAGCAGCTTTGAAAGGAGGGTAGATACGCAGTATTTT. Full variable domain (missing parts from reference TRBV7-9 and TRBJ2-3): DTGVSQNPRHKITKRGQNVTFRCDPISEHNRLYWYRQTLGQGPEFLTYFQNEAQLEKSRLLSDRFSAERPKGSFSTLEIQRTEQGDSAMYLCASSFERRVDTQYFGPGTRLTVL.

This rearrangement joins TRBV5-5 to TRBJ2-3; 10 nucleotides line up with TRBD2. V trimming: 4 bases; J trimming: 6 bases; junction bases outside the gene matches: 11. CDR1 and CDR2 from the germline V gene are SGHKS and YYEKEE (reference sequence). The CDR3 spans 16 residues. The CDR3, as DNA: TGTGCCAGCAGCCGCTCGGCAGCGGGGGGGAGGGATACGCAGTATTTT. This translates into CASSRSAAGGRDTQYF.

The chain recombines TRBV19 with TRBJ1-5, with 7 bases identical to TRBD1. The germline CDR1 and CDR2 sequences are LNHDA and SQIVND (reference sequence). CDR3 length: 17 residues. Germline trimming cut 7 bases from V and 2 bases from J; bases unmatched to any gene: 14. CDR3 residues: CASTQDRRGVGNQPQHF. The CDR3 DNA follows: TGTGCCAGTACCCAGGACAGGAGAGGTGTGGGCAATCAGCCCCAGCATTTT.

The DNA for the CDR3 is TGTGCCAGCACCGTAGGGGAGTTTGGTGAAGCTTTCTTT. Translating gives CASTVGEFGEAFF. The V call is TRBV6-1, the J call TRBJ1-1; D possibly corresponds to TRBD1 (5 bases). V dropped 7 bases and J dropped 7 bases, with 16 bases sitting between them. This CDR3 spans 13 amino acids. The germline gives CDR1 MNHNS, CDR2 SASEGT.

This clone was recorded only once. The genes are TRBV18 and TRBJ1-2; 7 bases fit TRBD1. V shed 5 bases, J shed 5 bases, and the junction held 11 bases outside the gene matches. Germline loops: CDR1 KGHSH, CDR2 LQKENI. This CDR3 region has 15 residues. The CDR3 spells CASSKDRAFGYGYTF. CDR3 DNA: TGTGCCAGCTCAAAAGACAGGGCCTTTGGGTATGGCTACACCTTC.